This T cell receptor (beta chain) originates from a study of somatic mutations in cytotoxic T cells in rheumatoid arthritis. In the study overall: Some V beta antibody-stained T-cell populations were flow-sorted at nearly 100% purity, including V beta1+ cells sequenced for TCRB.

Study-level findings and limits: Unlike healthy controls, rheumatoid arthritis patients had CD8+ clonality that increased with age. No significant CD8+ T-cell clonality difference was found between rheumatoid arthritis patients and age-matched controls. The identity of the antigens targeted by the expanded CD8+ clones remained unknown.

Some clones are missing from TCRdb's copy, which holds only in-frame ones; the method was immunoSEQ multiplex PCR. There are approximately 20,000 clones in the sample; roughly four fifths occur only once, and 10% to 13% lies in the top ten. CDR1 is WNHNN, CDR2 SYGVQD, per germline (reference sequence). The CDR3 is 13 residues long. The V gene end was trimmed by 5 bases and the J gene end by 5 bases; junction bases not matched to a gene: 4. This clone counts as medium-sized (0.01 to 0.1%). Its specificity is unknown. Sequenced material: CD8+ T cells sorted from blood. The TCR sequence derives from a woman between 50 and 59 years old in good health. The V gene is TRBV10-1, the J gene TRBJ2-3, with 7 bases identical to TRBD2. CDR3 amino acids: CASSPGEGDTQYF. The CDR3 nucleotides are TGCGCCAGCAGTCCTGGGGAGGGAGATACGCAGTATTTT.